These T cell receptor beta chains were read from a single sample in a study of cytomegalovirus exposure and HLA in healthy donors. Data came from immunoSEQ multiplex PCR; TCRdb stores just in-frame clones and leaves some out. The sample has 65,000 to 90,000 clones; approximately 79% are singletons. The sequenced sample consisted of PBMCs. Every receptor here comes from a woman between 40 and 55 years old in good health and CMV-seropositive. The CDR3 runs from the conserved cysteine through the conserved F or W. The order of the fields is J gene, D gene, V gene, clone size, CDR3 protein, CDR3 DNA. The D gene is left open where the match is weak. Clone size appears in some rows only: once, few, many, or a class for an expanded clone.

>TRBJ1-2|TRBD1|TRBV5-6|NA
CASSWGTGGRGGYTF
TGTGCCAGCAGCTGGGGGACAGGGGGCCGGGGGGGCTACACCTTC
>TRBJ2-2|TRBD2|TRBV5-1|few
CASSITSGGATGELFF
TGCGCCAGCAGCATTACTAGCGGGGGGGCCACCGGGGAGCTGTTTTTT
>TRBJ2-1|TRBD2|TRBV9|NA
CASSVYSGGEGEQFF
TGTGCCAGCAGCGTATATAGCGGGGGGGAGGGTGAGCAGTTCTTC
>TRBJ2-5|TRBD2|TRBV9|NA
CASSLRDYGETQYF
TGTGCCAGCAGCTTACGGGACTATGGGGAGACCCAGTACTTC
>TRBJ2-7|TRBD2|TRBV2|few
CASRASGASYEQYF
TGTGCCAGCAGGGCTAGCGGGGCGTCCTACGAGCAGTACTTC
>TRBJ2-3|TRBD2|TRBV7-3|NA
CASSYGLASTDTQYF
TGTGCCAGCAGCTACGGACTAGCGAGCACAGATACGCAGTATTTT
>TRBJ2-6|TRBD1|TRBV9|NA
CASGIGTGVAGANVLTF
TGTGCCAGCGGGATCGGGACAGGGGTGGCTGGGGCCAACGTCCTGACTTTC
>TRBJ1-3|NA|TRBV7-9|NA
CASSYGGPGNTIYF
TGTGCCAGCAGCTATGGAGGTCCTGGAAACACCATATATTTT
>TRBJ1-1|NA|TRBV9|NA
CASSAQGFTEAFF
TGTGCCAGCAGCGCCCAGGGTTTTACTGAAGCTTTCTTT
>TRBJ2-1|TRBD1|TRBV6-4|few
CASSDRGHNEQFF
TGTGCCAGCAGTGACAGGGGGCACAATGAGCAGTTCTTC
>TRBJ1-1|NA|TRBV5-6|NA
CASSLSSQGNTEAFF
TGTGCCAGCAGCTTGTCGTCACAGGGGAACACTGAAGCTTTCTTT
>TRBJ2-5|TRBD2|TRBV5-6|NA
CASSVGGETQYF
TGTGCCAGCAGCGTGGGAGGGGAGACCCAGTACTTC
>TRBJ2-6|TRBD1|TRBV19|NA
CASTDRGLASGANVLTF
TGTGCCAGTACCGACAGGGGGCTCGCGTCTGGGGCCAACGTCCTGACTTTC
>TRBJ2-5|TRBD1|TRBV4-1|NA
CASSQEQGGAGTQYF
TGCGCCAGCAGCCAGGAACAGGGGGGCGCGGGGACCCAGTACTTC
>TRBJ1-4|TRBD1|TRBV7-8|NA
CASSLDWGTEALTNEKLFF
TGTGCCAGCAGCTTAGATTGGGGGACAGAGGCCCTAACTAATGAAAAACTGTTTTTT
>TRBJ2-1|TRBD2|TRBV7-2|NA
CASSLISRGGLEEQFF
TGTGCCAGCAGCTTGATCTCCCGGGGGGGCCTCGAAGAGCAGTTCTTC